A single sample is the source of the 14 T cell receptor beta chains below, sequenced in a study of Graves' ophthalmopathy and Graves' hyperthyroidism. Using RNA transcripts, the TCR beta CDR3 regions were amplified. The workflow started with a first-round RT-PCR run with HTBI primers and then moved on to a second-round multiplex PCR. MiXCR, applied by TCRdb to the multiplex PCR reads, yields one record per CDR3 protein. The top ten hold approximately 7% of the sample, which has 350,000 to 400,000 distinct CDR3 sequences, roughly 14% seen once. Material for sequencing was peripheral blood. Every receptor here comes from a woman aged 18-30 years with stable Graves' hyperthyroidism.

The chain carries TRBV6-2 or TRBV6-3 and TRBJ2-7, with 12 positions matching TRBD2. Unmatched junction bases numbered 18, after V lost 6 bases and J lost 6 bases. The V gene's germline CDR1 is MNHEY and CDR2 SVGEGT. This CDR3 spans 18 amino acids. The CDR3 loop is CASRQLPRTSGTRGEQYF. The CDR3 DNA follows: TGTGCCAGCAGACAACTTCCTCGGACTAGCGGGACGCGTGGCGAGCAGTACTTC.

This chain connects TRBV18 to TRBJ2-7; 9 nucleotides line up with TRBD1. The CDR3 covers 15 residues. V was clipped by 6 bases and J by 1 base; unmatched bases: 7. Germline CDR1 KGHSH, CDR2 LQKENI. The CDR3 reads CASSLGTGSSYEQYF. The CDR3 nucleotides read TGTGCCAGCTCTTTAGGGACAGGGAGTTCCTACGAGCAGTACTTC.

This clonotype was detected many times. The chain couples TRBV19 to TRBJ2-7; TRBD2 aligns across 8 bases. CDR3 length: 14 amino acids. The germline gives CDR1 LNHDA, CDR2 SQIVND (reference sequence). With 3 bases clipped from V and 3 bases from J, the junction kept 4 bases outside the gene matches. The CDR3 loop is CASSIRSGDYEQYF. The CDR3 DNA reads TGTGCCAGTAGTATCCGTAGCGGGGACTACGAGCAGTACTTC.

This clonotype came up many times. The V and J genes are TRBV4-1 and TRBJ1-3; 7 bases map to TRBD1. Looked up from germline, CDR1 is MGHRA and CDR2 is YSYEKL. V shed 3 bases and J 0 bases; nucleotides not matched to a gene: 14. CDR3 length equals 19 residues. The CDR3 loop is CASSQSGTAEWGSGNTIYF. The CDR3 DNA reads TGCGCCAGCAGCCAGAGCGGGACAGCCGAGTGGGGCTCTGGAAACACCATATATTTT.

The CDR3 bases are TGTGCCAGCAGTACCCGAGCGAACACCGGGGAGCTGTTTTTT. This codes for CASSTRANTGELFF. The rearrangement uses TRBV28 and TRBJ2-2; D ambiguous. The CDR3 covers 14 residues. With 5 bases removed from V and 0 bases from J, the gap between germline ends came to 7 bases. The germline CDR1 and CDR2 sequences are MDHEN and SYDVKM. Filled out from reference TRBV28 and TRBJ2-2, the complete variable domain reads DVKVTQSSRYLVKRTGEKVFLECVQDMDHENMFWYRQDPGLGLRLIYFSYDVKMKEKGDIPEGYSVSREKKERFSLILESASTNQTSMYLCASSTRANTGELFFGEGSRLTVL.

This clonotype was counted at least ten times. V and J are TRBV11-3 and TRBJ2-5, with D unresolved. Germline V CDR1 and CDR2: SGHNT, YENEEA. The CDR3 is 14 amino acids. V was cut by 3 bases and J by 2 bases, with 10 bases left in between. CDR3: CASSFARNQETQYF. DNA of the CDR3: TGTGCCAGCAGCTTTGCTAGGAATCAAGAGACCCAGTACTTC.

The table lists this clonotype with many counts. The V gene is TRBV6-1, the J gene TRBJ1-2, with D tentatively TRBD1 (5 bases). The CDR3 has 15 amino acids. Looked up from germline, CDR1 is MNHNS and CDR2 is SASEGT. Trimming pared 2 bases from V and 5 bases from J, leaving 15 bases between. DNA for the CDR3: TGTGCCAGCAGTGAACGGAAGGGGTCGGTGTATGGCTACACCTTC. Its protein product is CASSERKGSVYGYTF.

This clonotype was seen a handful of times. The chain links TRBV4-1 to TRBJ2-4; D unclear. CDR1 MGHRA and CDR2 YSYEKL come from the germline V gene. This CDR3 region has 12 residues. V lost 0 bases and J lost 8, with 5 bases in between. For the CDR3, the DNA is TGCGCCAGCAGCCAAGATGGATACATTCAGTACTTC. This sequence encodes CASSQDGYIQYF.

This clonotype was counted ten times or more. The J gene is TRBJ2-2, the V gene TRBV29-1; a possible D gene is TRBD2 (6 bases). The CDR3 is 12 residues long. With 8 bases removed from V and 15 bases from J, the gap between germline ends came to 22 bases. Germline loops: CDR1 SQVTM, CDR2 ANQGSEA. The CDR3 loop reads CSFRPGRGEVFF. The CDR3 nucleotides are TGCAGCTTTAGGCCGGGGCGGGGAGAGGTGTTTTTT.

This clonotype was recorded many times. In DNA, the CDR3 is TGTGCCAGCAGTCAGGGGCTCGGTGGCTACACCTTC. Translation gives CASSQGLGGYTF. V gene TRBV6-2 or TRBV6-3 combines with J gene TRBJ1-2, with a tentative D call TRBD1 (6 bases). V lost 5 bases to trimming and J lost 7 bases, with 11 bases between them. In germline, CDR1 is MNHEY, CDR2 SVGEGT. The CDR3 sequence is 12 residues long.

At least ten counts were recorded for this clonotype. This sequence joins TRBV12-3 or TRBV12-4 and TRBJ2-7; 12 nucleotides align to TRBD2. There are 15 residues in the CDR3. J was trimmed by 4 bases and V by 5 bases; bases with no gene match: 6. As DNA, the CDR3 is TGTGCCAGCAGTCTGCGGACTAGCGGGGAATACGAGCAGTACTTC. It encodes CASSLRTSGEYEQYF.

A few counts support this clonotype. The chain uses TRBV4-2 and TRBJ1-1; D gene uncertain. V shed 1 base and J shed 5 bases, with 14 bases lying between them. This CDR3 is built from 15 residues. Germline V lookup: CDR1 LGHNA, CDR2 YNFKEQ. The CDR3 here is CASSQASGFGTEAFF. Written as DNA, the CDR3 is TGTGCCAGCAGCCAAGCATCCGGTTTTGGAACTGAAGCTTTCTTT.

The CDR3 coding sequence is TGTGCCACCAGCAGGAAGAGGGGCGCAAGGGACACTGAAGCTTTCTTT. This codes for CATSRKRGARDTEAFF. V usage is TRBV15 and J usage is TRBJ1-1, with TRBD1 as a possible D gene (5 bases). There are 16 residues in the CDR3. From germline, CDR1 is LNHNV and CDR2 YYDKDF (reference sequence). The V gene lost 3 bases and the J gene lost 3 bases, with 17 bases spanning the gap.

This chain uses TRBV12-3 or TRBV12-4 with TRBJ1-2, with D maybe TRBD1 (5 bases). The CDR3 loop spans 16 amino acids. The V and J ends lost 2 bases and 2 bases respectively, with 15 bases between them. Here the CDR3 reads CASSLRGTEENYGYTF. CDR3 nucleotides: TGTGCCAGCAGTTTACGGGGGACCGAGGAGAACTATGGCTACACCTTC.